One and the same sample provided the 30 T cell receptor beta chains below, sequenced in a study of cytomegalovirus exposure and HLA in healthy donors. With 60 Vbeta and 13 Jbeta primers, the PCR was carried out. TCRdb keeps only in-frame clones here, not all; method: immunoSEQ multiplex PCR. The top ten clones hold approximately 2.8% of a sample with roughly 100,000 clones, around four fifths of them seen once. Sequencing was done on a sample of PBMCs. Receptors were obtained from a man aged 35 to 55 in good health and CMV-seronegative.

The chain recombines TRBV10-3 with TRBJ1-2; tentatively, D is TRBD1 (6 bases). In germline, CDR1 is ENHRY, CDR2 SYGVKD. The CDR3 covers 16 residues. The V end was cut by 5 bases, the J end by 1 base, with 17 bases between. CDR3 sequence: CAISNGGGLFNYGYTF. The CDR3, as DNA: TGTGCCATCAGTAATGGGGGGGGGCTTTTTAACTATGGCTACACCTTC.

Worth noting for this clone: This sample includes further DNA sequences coding for the same CDR3. This chain uses TRBV2 with TRBJ1-6; 7 bases fit TRBD1. The J segment lost 7 bases and the V segment lost 5 bases, leaving 5 bases of the junction unmatched. The CDR3 is made up of 14 amino acids. Germline values: CDR1 SNHLY, CDR2 FYNNEI. In DNA, the CDR3 is TGTGCCAGCAGTCAGACAGGGTCAAATTCACCCCTCCACTTT. Residues: CASSQTGSNSPLHF.

This clone was counted between two and nine times. CDR3 sequence reads: CASSQDSGGGQPQHF. CDR3 nucleotide sequence: TGCGCCAGCAGCCAAGATAGTGGGGGGGGTCAGCCCCAGCATTTT. The chain has TRBV4-3 and TRBJ1-5; D is possibly TRBD1 (5 bases). V was shortened by 0 bases and J by 6 bases, with 12 bases between the two germline ends. The germline CDR1 and CDR2 sequences are LGHNA and YSLEER. The CDR3 has 15 amino acids.

The chain couples TRBV6-1 to TRBJ1-2; no definite D call. The J call may be wrong; the DNA end is better matched by TRBJ2-7. The CDR3 loop spans 10 amino acids. CDR1 is MNHNS, CDR2 SASEGT, per germline. CDR3 sequence: CASSEVTQYF. CDR3 bases: TGTGCCAGCAGTGAAGTTACACAGTACTTC.

The chain combines TRBV5-6 with TRBJ1-2, with TRBD1 matching over 9 bases. Germline V gene lookup returns CDR1 SGHDT and CDR2 YYEEEE. V lost 6 bases, J lost 8 bases, and 11 bases stayed unmatched. The CDR3 spans 14 residues. The CDR3 reads CASTVTGGAIGYTF. CDR3 DNA sequence: TGTGCCAGCACCGTTACAGGGGGCGCGATCGGCTACACCTTC.

The gene calls are TRBV6-5 and TRBJ2-1; 7 bases line up with TRBD1. The CDR3 contains 15 residues. Germline loops: CDR1 MNHEY, CDR2 SVGAGI. Trimming removed 0 bases from V and 3 bases from J; junction bases left unmatched: 2. This chain's CDR3 is CASSYSSGGYNEQFF. Written as DNA, the CDR3 is TGTGCCAGCAGTTACTCTTCAGGGGGCTACAATGAGCAGTTCTTC.

The table lists this clone with a few counts. The chain employs TRBV14 and TRBJ2-5; a possible D gene is TRBD1 (5 bases). Germline V CDR1 and CDR2: SGHDN, FVKESK. Deletions cut 1 base from V and 5 bases from J, with 20 bases between. The CDR3 spans 17 residues. The CDR3 DNA is TGTGCCAGCAGCCAAGTTCAGGGTGTGTTGACGCGGGAGACCCAGTACTTC. Translating gives CASSQVQGVLTRETQYF.

This chain joins TRBV13 and TRBJ2-1, with 10 bases fitting TRBD1. The CDR3 spans 16 residues. Germline V lookup: CDR1 PRHDT, CDR2 FYEKMQ (reference sequence). V trimming: 1 base; J trimming: 4 bases; junction bases outside the gene matches: 4. The CDR3 nucleotides are TGTGCCAGCAGCTTAGCCCCGGGACAGGGGTACAATGAGCAGTTCTTC. Its translation is CASSLAPGQGYNEQFF.

This clone was detected only a few times. The rearrangement uses TRBV4-2 and TRBJ1-2, with 9 positions matching TRBD1. J was trimmed by 7 bases and V by 1 base; bases with no gene match: 4. The CDR3 spans 14 residues. Germline assignment: CDR1 LGHNA and CDR2 YNFKEQ. CDR3 coding DNA: TGTGCCAGCAGCCAAGTCGGGACAGGGTGTGGCTACACCTTC. This sequence encodes CASSQVGTGCGYTF.

The rearrangement uses TRBV6-1 and TRBJ2-5; possibly TRBD2 for D (5 bases). CDR1 and CDR2 (germline): MNHNS, SASEGT. Between the trimmed V and J ends, which lost 4 bases and 2 bases, there was a span of 14 bases. This CDR3 contains 15 residues. The CDR3 loop is CASSVAPGKQETQYF. CDR3 DNA sequence: TGTGCCAGCAGTGTAGCTCCCGGGAAGCAAGAGACCCAGTACTTC.

This sequence joins TRBV4-1 and TRBJ1-4; 9 nucleotides align to TRBD1. CDR3 length: 17 residues. Germline V gives CDR1 MGHRA, CDR2 YSYEKL. V lost 1 base and J lost 3; bases outside the gene matches: 6. The CDR3 sequence: CASSQAGTGPPNEKLFF. Here the CDR3 DNA reads TGCGCCAGCAGCCAAGCCGGGACAGGGCCGCCTAATGAAAAACTGTTTTTT.

The rearrangement joins TRBV2 to TRBJ2-7; 15 nucleotides line up with TRBD2. This CDR3 contains 18 residues. Germline CDR1 and CDR2: SNHLY and FYNNEI. The CDR3 reads CANIAGTSGGTPYYEQYF. DNA for the CDR3: TGTGCAAACATCGCCGGGACTAGCGGGGGGACACCCTACTACGAGCAGTACTTC.

This clone appeared a few times. The rearrangement uses TRBV5-6 and TRBJ1-5, with D perhaps TRBD1 (5 bases). The V end lost 0 bases, the J end lost 8 bases, and 12 bases lay between the germline ends. The germline gives CDR1 SGHDT, CDR2 YYEEEE. This CDR3 has 14 amino acids. The CDR3, as DNA: TGTGCCAGCAGCTTGGCAGGGAATGTCAAGCCCCAGCATTTT. Its protein product is CASSLAGNVKPQHF.

The V call is TRBV6-6, the J call TRBJ1-2, with TRBD1 identical over 8 bases. Germline V lookup: CDR1 MNHNY, CDR2 SVGAGI (reference sequence). V shed 6 bases, J shed 4 bases, and the junction held 4 bases outside the gene matches. The CDR3 extends over 13 amino acids. CDR3 in amino acids: CASRTGTGYGYTF. The CDR3 DNA follows: TGTGCCAGCAGGACCGGGACAGGCTATGGCTACACCTTC.

This clone has just a few counts. This sequence joins TRBV27 and TRBJ1-6, with D tentatively TRBD1 (6 bases). The germline V and J ends were trimmed by 5 bases and 7 bases, with 21 bases remaining between them. Germline loops: CDR1 MNHEY, CDR2 SMNVEV (reference sequence). CDR3 size: 17 residues. DNA for the CDR3: TGTGCCAGCAGTCCCGATTGGGGGGGGGCGCAGAATTCACCCCTCCACTTT. Protein sequence: CASSPDWGGAQNSPLHF.

V gene TRBV7-9 combines with J gene TRBJ1-2; TRBD1 aligns across 8 bases. The germline gives CDR1 SEHNR, CDR2 FQNEAQ (reference sequence). This CDR3 is 13 amino acids long. V lost 7 bases to trimming and J lost 13 bases; unmatched junction nucleotides: 14. The CDR3: CASTPVNRGVGTF. The CDR3 nucleotides read TGTGCCAGCACCCCAGTAAACAGGGGGGTGGGCACCTTC.

The V and J genes are TRBV18 and TRBJ1-6; weak D call: TRBD1 (5 bases). The ends were cut back, 0 bases at V and 2 bases at J, with 14 bases in the middle. Per germline, CDR1 KGHSH and CDR2 LQKENI. This CDR3 region has 18 residues. The CDR3 is CASSPPMGTGTYNSPLHF. CDR3 sequence (DNA): TGTGCCAGCTCACCACCAATGGGGACTGGGACCTATAATTCACCCCTCCACTTT.

The chain combines TRBV6-1 with TRBJ2-2, with 9 bases matching TRBD1. With V trimmed by 2 bases and J by 6 bases, 10 bases remained unmatched. The V gene's germline CDR1 is MNHNS and CDR2 SASEGT. This CDR3 comprises 17 residues. The CDR3 sequence is CASSENRGTGLSGELFF. The CDR3 coding sequence is TGTGCCAGCAGTGAAAATAGGGGGACAGGGCTCTCCGGGGAGCTGTTTTTT.

The sample holds one count of this clone. This rearrangement joins TRBV5-4 to TRBJ2-3; the D gene is possibly TRBD1 (5 bases). Trimming stripped 0 bases from V and 3 bases from J, with 8 bases between. This CDR3 is 14 amino acids long. CDR1 and CDR2 from the germline V gene are SGHNT and YYREEE (reference sequence). The CDR3 DNA reads TGTGCCAGCAGCTTGGGGTCAGGGACAGATACGCAGTATTTT. This gives the protein CASSLGSGTDTQYF.

J is TRBJ1-2 and V is TRBV18, with 8 bases that match TRBD1. The CDR3 loop spans 14 amino acids. J gave up 4 bases and V 3 bases, and 4 bases lay outside the gene matches. Per the germline V gene, CDR1 is KGHSH and CDR2 is LQKENI. The CDR3 here is CASSPSGQAYGYTF. As DNA, the CDR3 is TGTGCCAGCTCACCGTCGGGACAGGCCTATGGCTACACCTTC.

The chain combines TRBV11-1 with TRBJ1-2; D is undetermined. The CDR3 sequence is 15 residues long. Germline lookup yields CDR1 SGHAT and CDR2 FQDESV (reference sequence). V shed 2 bases and J shed 3 bases, with 13 bases lying between them. The CDR3 DNA reads as TGTGCCAGCAGCTTATCGGGGATCCCAGACTATGGCTACACCTTC. This gives the protein CASSLSGIPDYGYTF.

This clone is a singleton in its sample. V gene TRBV9 combines with J gene TRBJ1-1; D gene unclear. The CDR3 contains 15 residues. Per germline, CDR1 SGDLS and CDR2 YYNGEE. Trimming shortened V by 0 bases and J by 0 bases, and 9 bases separated the two germline ends. The CDR3: CASSVGANLNTEAFF. CDR3 nucleotide sequence: TGTGCCAGCAGCGTAGGGGCTAACCTGAACACTGAAGCTTTCTTT.

The V gene is TRBV7-3, the J gene TRBJ2-4; 12 bases align to TRBD2. This CDR3 is 14 amino acids long. V was clipped by 5 bases and J by 7 bases; unmatched bases: 3. Germline lookup yields CDR1 SGHTA and CDR2 FQGTGA. This CDR3 reads CASSTSGGLNIQYF. CDR3 DNA sequence: TGTGCCAGCAGCACTAGCGGGGGGTTGAACATTCAGTACTTC.

A single count supports this clone. The chain combines TRBV6-6 with TRBJ1-2; TRBD1 matches at 8 bases. CDR1 and CDR2 (germline): MNHNY, SVGAGI (reference sequence). The CDR3 loop spans 14 amino acids. Trimming cost V 7 bases and J 8 bases; bases outside gene matches: 12. CDR3 nucleotide sequence: TGTGCCAGCATTCCAACAGGGGGGACTAAGGGCTACACCTTC. As protein: CASIPTGGTKGYTF.

A remark on this clone: An end of the junction does not agree with germline; a read error may underlie this. J is TRBJ1-5 and V is TRBV7-9; TRBD1 aligns across 10 bases. Germline V gene data show CDR1 as SEHNR and CDR2 as FQNEAQ (reference sequence). This CDR3 is 15 amino acids long. As DNA, the CDR3 is TGTTCCAGCAGCTTAGGGACAGGGGGCAATCAGCCCCAGCATTTT. It encodes CSSSLGTGGNQPQHF.

The chain recombines TRBV4-1 with TRBJ2-7; D might be TRBD2 (5 bases). The CDR3 contains 15 residues. V gave up 1 base and J gave up 5 bases, with 15 bases separating them. CDR1 and CDR2 (germline): MGHRA, YSYEKL. DNA for the CDR3: TGCGCCAGCAGCCAAGTAGGAGGCGCGAGGGACGAGCAGTACTTC. Its translation: CASSQVGGARDEQYF.

The chain has TRBV6-5 and TRBJ1-2; 9 nucleotides match TRBD1. This CDR3 has 14 amino acids. The junction had 1 base not matched to a gene; V was cut back by 2 bases and J by 3 bases. Germline CDR1 and CDR2: MNHEY and SVGAGI. CDR3 in DNA: TGTGCCAGCAGTTACCGGACAGGGGACTATGGCTACACCTTC. This gives the protein CASSYRTGDYGYTF.

The chain carries TRBV5-1 and TRBJ2-2; 9 bases agree with TRBD2. From germline, CDR1 is SGHRS and CDR2 YFSETQ. The CDR3 is made up of 16 amino acids. With 4 bases clipped from V and 3 bases from J, the junction kept 7 bases outside the gene matches. CDR3 loop: CASSVGTSWYTGELFF. In DNA, the CDR3 is TGCGCCAGCAGCGTAGGGACTAGCTGGTACACCGGGGAGCTGTTTTTT.

The chain joins TRBV27 to TRBJ1-2; weak D call: TRBD1 (6 bases). The germline V gene has CDR1 MNHEY and CDR2 SMNVEV (reference sequence). The length of the CDR3 is 14 residues. Deletions cut 0 bases from V and 12 bases from J, with 17 bases between. The CDR3 DNA reads TGTGCCAGCAGTTTATCGGGGGCGTCTGATGGGAACACCTTC. Residues: CASSLSGASDGNTF.

This chain connects TRBV5-1 to TRBJ1-1; D possibly corresponds to TRBD1 (5 bases). CDR1 is SGHRS, CDR2 YFSETQ, per germline. Trimming left V 3 bases short and J 1 base short, with 10 bases between. The CDR3 loop spans 14 amino acids. The CDR3 spells CASSYGRGNTEAFF. For the CDR3, the DNA is TGCGCCAGCAGCTACGGGAGGGGGAACACTGAAGCTTTCTTT.